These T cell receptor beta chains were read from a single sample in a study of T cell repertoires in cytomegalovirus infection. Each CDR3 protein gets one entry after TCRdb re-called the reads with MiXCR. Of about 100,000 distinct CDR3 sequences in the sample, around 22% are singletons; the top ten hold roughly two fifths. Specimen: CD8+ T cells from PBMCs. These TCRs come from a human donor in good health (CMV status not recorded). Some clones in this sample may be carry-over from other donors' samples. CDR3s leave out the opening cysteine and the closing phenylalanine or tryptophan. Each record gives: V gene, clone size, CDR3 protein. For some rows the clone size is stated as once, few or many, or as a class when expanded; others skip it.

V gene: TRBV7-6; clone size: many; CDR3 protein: ASSQGQAGFTDTQY
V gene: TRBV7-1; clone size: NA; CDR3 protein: ASRRTEDTQY
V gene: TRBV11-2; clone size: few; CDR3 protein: ASSGAGKSSYEQY
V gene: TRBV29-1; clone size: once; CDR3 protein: SIAGAYNEQF
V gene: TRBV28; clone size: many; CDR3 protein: ASSPVAGWYEQF
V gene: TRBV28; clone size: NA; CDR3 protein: ASNLGDRGYEQY
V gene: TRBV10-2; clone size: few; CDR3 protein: ASGAGNYEQY
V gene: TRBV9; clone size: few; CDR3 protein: ASTPGGRGTGELF
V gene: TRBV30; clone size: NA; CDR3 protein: AWSPGQNTEAF
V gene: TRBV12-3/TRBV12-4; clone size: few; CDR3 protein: ASSPLIGGTQY
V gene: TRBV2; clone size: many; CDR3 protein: ASSVTVNSPLH